The sequence of this T cell receptor beta chain was determined in a study of blood T cells in healthy people across ages. Alongside a J-beta primer mix, a sample-barcoded 5' primer served in a second PCR lasting roughly 7 to 11 cycles. Sequencing yielded, for each sample, at least 2.5 million paired-end reads carrying CDR3. From the 5' RACE reads, TCRdb called clonotypes with MiXCR, one entry per CDR3 protein. The repertoire consists of a few hundred thousand distinct CDR3 sequences, with 25% to 30% occurring once and the leading ten covering 29%. V was clipped by 3 bases and J by 15 bases, with 12 bases between them. Germline V lookup: CDR1 MDHEN, CDR2 SYDVKM. CDR3 size: 11 residues. General study findings and limits: Age brought a roughly linear fall in TCR beta diversity measured per million T cells.

For this clonotype: The antigen remains unidentified.

This TCR was sampled from a woman between 70 and 85 years old in good health. The chain carries TRBV28 and TRBJ2-4; no clear D. The sequenced sample consisted of blood. The CDR3 region is CASSFLDVRYF. DNA of the CDR3: TGTGCCAGCAGTTTTCTGGACGTTCGGTACTTC. Full variable domain (missing parts from reference TRBV28 and TRBJ2-4): DVKVTQSSRYLVKRTGEKVFLECVQDMDHENMFWYRQDPGLGLRLIYFSYDVKMKEKGDIPEGYSVSREKKERFSLILESASTNQTSMYLCASSFLDVRYFGAGTRLSVL.